This record covers a single T cell receptor (beta chain). These data belong to a study of blood T cell repertoires in COVID-19. Study in general: The United States, Italy and Spain supplied acute and convalescent COVID-19 samples. The cDNA or gDNA used as material had been derived from T cells, B-cell-depleted T cells, or PBMCs.

Germline values: CDR1 LNHDA, CDR2 SQIVND (reference sequence). V was shortened by 6 bases and J by 3 bases, with 11 bases between the two germline ends. CDR3 size: 13 residues. In the study's own analysis: Counts of nucleated cells, estimated from reference gene primer amplification, were obtained. TCRdb's table, derived via immunoSEQ multiplex PCR, lists solely in-frame clones and lacks some. The V and J calls and clone size are taken from that table; D and trimming were inferred from the DNA. The sample has about 170,000 clones, about 80% seen once. The chain has TRBV19 and TRBJ1-2; D remains ambiguous. Sequencing input: peripheral blood. The sequence was collected from an elderly woman with acute or convalescent COVID-19. The CDR3 DNA reads as TGTGCCAGTAGCGAAACAGTTTACTATGGCTACACCTTC. Its translation is CASSETVYYGYTF.